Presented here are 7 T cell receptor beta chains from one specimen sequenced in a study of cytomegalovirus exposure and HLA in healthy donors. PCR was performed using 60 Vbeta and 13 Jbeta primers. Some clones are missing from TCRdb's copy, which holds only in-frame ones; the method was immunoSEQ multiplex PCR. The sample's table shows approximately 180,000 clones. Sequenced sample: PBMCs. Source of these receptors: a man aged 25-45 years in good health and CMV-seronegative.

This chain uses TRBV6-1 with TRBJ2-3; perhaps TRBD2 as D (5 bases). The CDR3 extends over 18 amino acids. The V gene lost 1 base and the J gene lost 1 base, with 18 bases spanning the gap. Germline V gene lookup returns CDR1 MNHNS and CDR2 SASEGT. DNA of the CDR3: TGTGCCAGCAGTGAAGGAACGTGGTACAGCGGTGGCACAGATACGCAGTATTTT. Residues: CASSEGTWYSGGTDTQYF.

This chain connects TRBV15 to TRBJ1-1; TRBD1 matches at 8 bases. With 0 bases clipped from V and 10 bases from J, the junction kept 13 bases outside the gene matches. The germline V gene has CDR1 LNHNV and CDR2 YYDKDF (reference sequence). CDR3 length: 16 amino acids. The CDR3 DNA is TGTGCCACCAGCAGAGACCAGGGGGCGACTGGTAGTGGAGCTTTCTTT. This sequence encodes CATSRDQGATGSGAFF.

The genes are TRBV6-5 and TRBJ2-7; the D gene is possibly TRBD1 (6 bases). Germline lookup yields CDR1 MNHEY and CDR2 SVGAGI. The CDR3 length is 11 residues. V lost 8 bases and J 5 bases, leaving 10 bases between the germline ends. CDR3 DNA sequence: TGTGCCAGCTACACAGGGAACGAGCAGTACTTC. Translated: CASYTGNEQYF.

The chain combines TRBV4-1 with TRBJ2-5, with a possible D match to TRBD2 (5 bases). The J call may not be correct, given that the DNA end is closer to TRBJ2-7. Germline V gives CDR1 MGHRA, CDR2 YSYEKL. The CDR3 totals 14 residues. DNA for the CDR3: TGCGCCAGCAGCCAAGGGCTAGCTACCTACGAGCAGTACTTC. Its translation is CASSQGLATYEQYF.

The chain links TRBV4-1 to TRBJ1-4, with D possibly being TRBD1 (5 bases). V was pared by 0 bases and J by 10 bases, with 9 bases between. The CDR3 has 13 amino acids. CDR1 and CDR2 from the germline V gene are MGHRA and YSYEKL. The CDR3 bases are TGCGCCAGCAGCCAAGAATACCAGGGAAAACTGTTTTTT. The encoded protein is CASSQEYQGKLFF.

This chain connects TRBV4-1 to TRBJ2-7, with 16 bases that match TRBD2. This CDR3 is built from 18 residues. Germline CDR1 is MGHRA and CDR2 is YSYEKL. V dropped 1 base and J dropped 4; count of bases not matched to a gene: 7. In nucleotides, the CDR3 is TGCGCCAGCAGCCAAGTATTGGGACTAGCGGGGGGGGAGTACGAGCAGTACTTC. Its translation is CASSQVLGLAGGEYEQYF.

The CDR3 sequence is CASLDRGRTGELFF. The CDR3, as DNA: TGTGCCAGCCTTGACAGGGGGCGAACCGGGGAGCTGTTTTTT. The chain recombines TRBV2 with TRBJ2-2, with 10 bases lining up with TRBD1. The CDR3 spans 14 residues. Germline V gives CDR1 SNHLY, CDR2 FYNNEI. Trimming took 8 bases from V and 5 from J; bases not matched to a gene: 5.